Listed below are T cell receptor beta chains from one sample, sequenced in a study of blood T cell repertoires in COVID-19. TCRdb's copy holds only in-frame clones and misses some; the assay was immunoSEQ multiplex PCR. The sample yields under 200,000 clones, about 90% seen once. Specimen: peripheral blood. The source of these receptors is a woman aged 55-69 years with COVID-19, enrolled during active disease. The CDR3 runs from the conserved cysteine through the conserved F or W. D genes are given only for firm matches. Expanded clones are given a class, and other clones once, few, many or no size at all.

v_call,d_call,j_call,clone_size,cdr3_nt,cdr3_aa
TRBV28,TRBD1,TRBJ1-1,NA,TGTGCCAGCAGACCCAGGGGGAGAAACACTGAAGCTTTCTTT,CASRPRGRNTEAFF
TRBV5-4,TRBD1,TRBJ1-1,NA,TGTGCCAGCACGATTGTGGGACAGTCAAACACTGAAGCTTTCTTT,CASTIVGQSNTEAFF
TRBV5-1,NA,TRBJ2-1,NA,TGCGCCAGCAGCCGCACTTGGGGGGATGAGCAGTTCTTC,CASSRTWGDEQFF
TRBV27,TRBD1,TRBJ2-3,NA,TGTGCCAGCAGTCCCCGGGACAGCAACCCGGCGCAGTATTTT,CASSPRDSNPAQYF
TRBV5-5,TRBD2,TRBJ2-1,NA,TGTGCCAGCAGCCCCCGACTAGCGGGAGAACTCGACAATGAGCAGTTCTTC,CASSPRLAGELDNEQFF
TRBV7-8,TRBD2,TRBJ2-5,NA,TGTGCCAGCAGCTTAGCCGGGAGGGCCAGGGAGACCCAGTACTTC,CASSLAGRARETQYF
TRBV5-1,TRBD2,TRBJ2-1,few,TGCGCCAGCAGCTTCGTGAGCGGGAGTATCGATGAGCAGTTCTTC,CASSFVSGSIDEQFF
TRBV28,NA,TRBJ1-4,NA,TGTGCCAGCAGTTTCCGTTTTAGCCCGAGGAGTGAAAAACTGTTTTTT,CASSFRFSPRSEKLFF
TRBV9,TRBD2,TRBJ2-1,NA,TGTGCCAGCAGCGTAGCCGGGACTAGCGGGAAGCAGTTCTTC,CASSVAGTSGKQFF
TRBV5-1,NA,TRBJ1-1,NA,TGCGCCAGCAGCTTGGCCATGGCCGACACTGAAGCTTTCTTT,CASSLAMADTEAFF
TRBV6-2/TRBV6-3,TRBD2,TRBJ2-1,once,TGTGCCAGCAGTTACTCAATTACTAGCGGGAGGTCCTACAATGAGCAGTTCTTC,CASSYSITSGRSYNEQFF
TRBV19,NA,TRBJ1-6,few,TGTGCCAGTAGTTCAAAGACCGGGACAACACCCCTCCACTTT,CASSSKTGTTPLHF
TRBV6-2/TRBV6-3,TRBD1,TRBJ2-3,NA,TGTGCCAGCAGTTACGGTCGGACAGGGGCCCTTAGGGGAGGCGGGGATACGCAGTATTTT,CASSYGRTGALRGGGDTQYF
TRBV7-2,NA,TRBJ1-5,NA,TGTGCCAGCAGCTTATCTGCAGCCCAGCATTTT,CASSLSAAQHF
TRBV20-1,NA,TRBJ1-2,NA,TGCAGTGTTGGCAGAAGCTATGGCTACACCTTC,CSVGRSYGYTF
TRBV6-6,NA,TRBJ2-7,NA,TGTGCCAGCAGTAGCTCTTCCGCGGGGGAGCAGTACTTC,CASSSSSAGEQYF
TRBV21-1,NA,TRBJ2-7,few,TGTGCCAGCAGCTTTTCGTGGACAGGGGGTACGGGAGGACCCTTTTACTGCGAGCAGTACTTC,CASSFSWTGGTGGPFYCEQYF
TRBV5-1,NA,TRBJ1-3,NA,TGCGCCAGCAGCTTGGCACCGGCGGGCGGGTCCGTTGGAAACACCATATATTTT,CASSLAPAGGSVGNTIYF
TRBV28,TRBD1,TRBJ2-5,NA,TGTGCCAGCAGCCGAAGACAGGGGCGGGAGACCCAGTACTTC,CASSRRQGRETQYF
TRBV7-6,NA,TRBJ2-4,NA,TGTGCCAGCAGCACACAGGGAGGGGCCAAAAACATTCAGTACTTC,CASSTQGGAKNIQYF
TRBV19,NA,TRBJ1-5,once,TGTGCCAGTACGCCCTCCGGGACACTTAATCAGCCCCAGCATTTT,CASTPSGTLNQPQHF
TRBV10-3,NA,TRBJ2-3,NA,TGTGCCATCATGAGGGGGGATACGCAGTATTTT,CAIMRGDTQYF
TRBV4-1,TRBD2,TRBJ2-5,NA,TGCGCCAGCAGCCAAGAGGGAAGCGGGAGTGGAGAGACCCAGTACTTC,CASSQEGSGSGETQYF
TRBV24-1,TRBD1,TRBJ2-7,NA,TGTGCCACTCCTTCATCCGGACAGGAGTCCTACGAGCAGTACTTC,CATPSSGQESYEQYF
TRBV5-5,TRBD2,TRBJ2-7,NA,TGTGCCAGCATCCCGCGACTAGCGGGTGTCCCCTACGAGCAGTACTTC,CASIPRLAGVPYEQYF
TRBV24-1,NA,TRBJ2-3,NA,TGTGCCACCAGTGAAGGCCAGGGCACAGATACGCAGTATTTT,CATSEGQGTDTQYF
TRBV7-9,NA,TRBJ2-7,NA,TGTGCCAGCAGTTTTACAGGGTACTACGAGCAGTACTTC,CASSFTGYYEQYF
TRBV30,TRBD1,TRBJ2-7,NA,TGTGCCTGGAGCGCGGACAGGGGGCTCTACGAGCAGTACTTC,CAWSADRGLYEQYF
TRBV28,NA,TRBJ1-1,NA,TGTGCCAGCAGTGGACAGTTTGAAGCTTTCTTT,CASSGQFEAFF
TRBV2,NA,TRBJ1-4,NA,TGTGCCAGCAGTGCCGACGACCCTCGGGCAACTAATGAAAAACTGTTTTTT,CASSADDPRATNEKLFF
TRBV7-8,NA,TRBJ1-4,NA,TGTGCCAGCAGCCCCCTCGAGACAGTTACAACTAATGAAAAACTGTTTTTT,CASSPLETVTTNEKLFF
TRBV4-1,TRBD1,TRBJ1-2,NA,TGCGCCAGCAGCCAAGGCGGGACAGGGTCATATGGCTACACCTTC,CASSQGGTGSYGYTF
TRBV4-2,NA,TRBJ1-1,once,TGTGTCAGCAGCCCCAGGGGAGAGAACACTGAAGCTTTCTTT,CVSSPRGENTEAFF